This TCR beta chain is from a study of blood T cell repertoires in COVID-19. Study details: Sites in the United States, Italy and Spain provided acute and convalescent COVID-19 samples. The analysed material was cDNA or gDNA that came from T cells, B-cell-depleted T cells, or PBMCs.

The CDR3 consists of 16 residues. Germline V gene sequence: CDR1 SNHLY, CDR2 FYNNEI. V shed 6 bases, J shed 1 base, and the junction held 3 bases outside the gene matches. The table came from immunoSEQ multiplex PCR; TCRdb's copy has only in-frame clones and leaves some out. The sample comprises some 110,000 clones, roughly 85% of which are singletons, and roughly 3% rests with the top ten. The sequence derives from a woman aged 80 or over with COVID-19, enrolled during active disease. This chain joins TRBV2 and TRBJ2-2; 12 nucleotides line up with TRBD2. Sequenced: peripheral blood. The CDR3 nucleotides read TGTGCCAGCAGCCCACTAGCGGGAGGGAACACCGGGGAGCTGTTTTTT. Its protein product is CASSPLAGGNTGELFF.